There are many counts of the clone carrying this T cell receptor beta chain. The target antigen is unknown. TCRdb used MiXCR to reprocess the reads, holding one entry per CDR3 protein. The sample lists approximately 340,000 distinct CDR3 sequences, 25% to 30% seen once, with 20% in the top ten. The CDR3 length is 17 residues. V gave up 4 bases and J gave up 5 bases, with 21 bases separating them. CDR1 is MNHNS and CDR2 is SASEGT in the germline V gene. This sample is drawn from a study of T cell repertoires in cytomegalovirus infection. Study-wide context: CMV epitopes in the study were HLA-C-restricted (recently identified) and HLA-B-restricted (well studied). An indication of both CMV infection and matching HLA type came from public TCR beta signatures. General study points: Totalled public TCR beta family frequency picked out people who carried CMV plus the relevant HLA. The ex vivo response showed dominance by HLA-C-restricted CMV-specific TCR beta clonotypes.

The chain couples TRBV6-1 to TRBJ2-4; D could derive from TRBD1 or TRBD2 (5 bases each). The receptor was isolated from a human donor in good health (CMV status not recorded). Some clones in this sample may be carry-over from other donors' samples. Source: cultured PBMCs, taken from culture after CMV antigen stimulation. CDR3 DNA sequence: TGTGCCAGCAGTGGAGGACTCCTCCGGGACGGTCAAAACATTCAGTACTTC. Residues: CASSGGLLRDGQNIQYF.